Shown below are 19 T cell receptor beta chains from a single sample sequenced in a study of blood T cell repertoires in COVID-19. Generated by immunoSEQ multiplex PCR, the TCRdb table keeps only in-frame clones and is missing some. The sample has fewer than 100,000 clones, around nine tenths seen once; the top ten hold 15%. Sequencing used peripheral blood. These receptors originate from a human donor in a cohort sampled during active COVID-19.

This clone appeared a single time. This chain connects TRBV3-1 (or the pseudogene TRBV3-2) to TRBJ2-1; the D gene is possibly TRBD2 (6 bases). The CDR3 consists of 14 residues. Between the trimmed V and J ends, which lost 0 bases and 10 bases, there was a span of 13 bases. Germline-derived CDR1 and CDR2 are LGHDT and YNNKEL (reference sequence). CDR3 nucleotides: TGTGCCAGCAGCCAAGAGGGCGGGGTACGCGAGCAGTTCTTC. Protein sequence: CASSQEGGVREQFF.

The CDR3 reads CASSFGGRYNEQFF. CDR3 coding DNA: TGTGCCAGCAGCTTCGGCGGGCGCTACAATGAGCAGTTCTTC. The gene calls are TRBV7-9 and TRBJ2-1, with D possibly being TRBD2 (5 bases). This CDR3 has 14 amino acids. The germline V gene encodes CDR1 SEHNR and CDR2 FQNEAQ (reference sequence). V was cut by 3 bases and J by 3 bases, with 9 bases left in between.

The rearrangement links TRBV13 to TRBJ1-1; maybe TRBD1 (6 bases). CDR3 length: 17 amino acids. The V and J ends lost 6 bases and 1 base respectively, with 21 bases between them. Germline CDR1 PRHDT, CDR2 FYEKMQ (reference sequence). CDR3 protein: CASSQPPGTFSNTEAFF. The CDR3, as DNA: TGTGCCAGCAGTCAACCCCCGGGGACATTCTCGAACACTGAAGCTTTCTTT.

The chain links TRBV10-2 to TRBJ2-3, with D tentatively TRBD1 (6 bases). Trimming shortened V by 5 bases and J by 6 bases, and 15 bases separated the two germline ends. This CDR3 region has 14 residues. CDR1 and CDR2 (germline): WSHSY, SAAADI. The CDR3 bases are TGCGCCAGCAGTACCGGGACAAACAGGGATACGCAGTATTTT. This codes for CASSTGTNRDTQYF.

This rearrangement joins TRBV27 to TRBJ1-2; 7 bases align to TRBD1. Unmatched junction bases numbered 5, after V lost 0 bases and J lost 4 bases. Germline V gene lookup returns CDR1 MNHEY and CDR2 SMNVEV (reference sequence). The CDR3 length is 15 residues. In DNA, the CDR3 is TGTGCCAGCAGTTTATCAGGGGGCGTGGGCTATGGCTACACCTTC. It yields the protein CASSLSGGVGYGYTF.

The chain employs TRBV4-1 and TRBJ2-2; TRBD2 agrees at 7 bases. V lost 8 bases and J lost 6; bases outside the gene matches: 6. There are 13 residues in the CDR3. CDR1 is MGHRA and CDR2 is YSYEKL in the germline V gene. CDR3 region: CASRGRGPGELFF. DNA for the CDR3: TGCGCCAGCCGAGGGAGGGGACCCGGGGAGCTGTTTTTT.

The V gene is TRBV12-1, the J gene TRBJ2-1; no check of the table's D call, TRBD1, against the DNA was made. TRBV12-1 is given as a pseudogene. CDR3 length: 16 amino acids. The CDR3 reads CASRAIRTLSYNEQFF. CDR3 in DNA: TGTGCCAGTCGGGCCATACGGACACTTTCCTACAATGAGCAGTTCTTC.

The V call is TRBV9, the J call TRBJ1-2; 7 bases map to TRBD1. Losses at the gene ends were 0 bases for V and 4 bases for J; bases not matched to a gene: 6. Germline lookup yields CDR1 SGDLS and CDR2 YYNGEE. The CDR3 loop spans 15 amino acids. In DNA form, the CDR3 reads TGTGCCAGCAGCGTAGCTACTGGGACAGCCTATGGCTACACCTTC. Translated, it gives CASSVATGTAYGYTF.

This clone was detected only once. The rearrangement uses TRBV3-1 (or the pseudogene TRBV3-2) and TRBJ1-1; TRBD1 matches at 8 bases. Trimming removed 4 bases from V and 2 bases from J; junction bases left unmatched: 9. Germline CDR1 is LGHDT and CDR2 is YNNKEL (reference sequence). The CDR3 sequence is 16 residues long. The chain's CDR3 is CASSRGTGVPNTEAFF. The DNA for the CDR3 is TGTGCCAGCAGCCGAGGGACAGGCGTTCCTAACACTGAAGCTTTCTTT.

V usage is TRBV2 and J usage is TRBJ2-1; D is perhaps TRBD2 (6 bases). Germline V gene data show CDR1 as SNHLY and CDR2 as FYNNEI. This CDR3 contains 17 residues. The V end lost 4 bases, the J end lost 5 bases, and 21 bases lay between the germline ends. As DNA, the CDR3 is TGTGCCAGCAGTGTAGGGTTTGCGGGCGGGAAGAACAATGAGCAGTTCTTC. Translated, it gives CASSVGFAGGKNNEQFF.

The chain has TRBV6-6 and TRBJ2-1, with D possibly being TRBD1 (5 bases). The V gene's germline CDR1 is MNHNY and CDR2 SVGAGI (reference sequence). The V and J ends lost 7 bases and 7 bases respectively, with 17 bases between them. The CDR3 length is 14 residues. The DNA for the CDR3 is TGTGCCAGCACCCCCCGAGGCAGGGCAAATGAGCAGTTCTTC. Its translation is CASTPRGRANEQFF.

Here the CDR3 reads CASSLLGESDEQYF. DNA of the CDR3: TGTGCCAGCAGTTTATTAGGGGAATCCGACGAGCAGTACTTC. This chain uses TRBV27 with TRBJ2-7; the D gene is possibly TRBD1 (5 bases). V was trimmed by 1 base and J by 5 bases, leaving 12 bases between them. The CDR3 has 14 amino acids. The germline gives CDR1 MNHEY, CDR2 SMNVEV (reference sequence).

This clone was counted a few times. The chain employs TRBV18 and TRBJ1-2; 8 positions match TRBD1. Germline V gives CDR1 KGHSH, CDR2 LQKENI. The CDR3 has 15 residues. V lost 0 bases, J lost 4 bases, and 4 bases stayed unmatched. CDR3 nucleotide sequence: TGTGCCAGCTCACCACCTGCAGGGGGCGCCTATGGCTACACCTTC. Its translation is CASSPPAGGAYGYTF.

This rearrangement joins TRBV15 to TRBJ1-1; 7 nucleotides align to TRBD1. The ends lost 3 bases at V and 1 base at J; junction bases unmatched: 11. The CDR3 has 17 residues. Germline CDR1 reads LNHNV; CDR2 reads YYDKDF (reference sequence). The CDR3 nucleotides read TGTGCCACCAGCAGGGACCTTACAGGGGCTGAGAACACTGAAGCTTTCTTT. It specifies CATSRDLTGAENTEAFF.

This clone was seen once. The genes are TRBV3-1 (or the pseudogene TRBV3-2) and TRBJ1-2, with 7 nucleotides matching TRBD1. The length of the CDR3 is 14 residues. V shed 6 bases, J shed 4 bases, and the junction held 8 bases outside the gene matches. CDR1 is LGHDT and CDR2 is YNNKEL in the germline V gene (reference sequence). The CDR3 here is CASRGTAYSYGYTF. For the CDR3, the DNA is TGTGCCAGCAGGGGGACAGCCTACAGCTATGGCTACACCTTC.

The V gene is TRBV7-2, the J gene TRBJ1-2, with 7 positions matching TRBD1. This CDR3 region has 15 residues. The germline gives CDR1 SGHTA, CDR2 FQGNSA. V shed 7 bases, J shed 4 bases, and the junction held 12 bases outside the gene matches. The chain's CDR3 is CASTPSYRGAYGYTF. DNA of the CDR3: TGTGCCAGCACCCCTTCGTACAGGGGAGCCTATGGCTACACCTTC.

This chain uses TRBV5-1 with TRBJ1-3; the match to TRBD1 covers 11 bases. Per the germline V gene, CDR1 is SGHRS and CDR2 is YFSETQ. After removal of 4 bases from V and 0 bases from J, the junction contained 3 bases not matched to a gene. CDR3 length: 16 residues. The CDR3, as DNA: TGCGCCAGCAGCCGCGGGACAGGGGGCTCTGGAAACACCATATATTTT. Translation gives CASSRGTGGSGNTIYF.

The genes are TRBV30 and TRBJ2-1, with 7 positions matching TRBD2. The germline V gene has CDR1 GTSNPN and CDR2 SVGIG (reference sequence). CDR3 length equals 16 residues. The J segment lost 2 bases and the V segment lost 4 bases, leaving 11 bases of the junction unmatched. The CDR3 reads CAWTNHLAVPYNEQFF. The CDR3 coding sequence is TGTGCCTGGACTAATCATCTAGCGGTCCCCTACAATGAGCAGTTCTTC. Filled out from reference TRBV30 and TRBJ2-1, the complete variable domain reads SQTIHQWPATLVQPVGSPLSLECTVEGTSNPNLYWYRQAAGRGLQLLFYSVGIGQISSEVPQNLSASRPQDRQFILSSKKLLLSDSGFYLCAWTNHLAVPYNEQFFGPGTRLTVL.

The chain links TRBV5-4 to TRBJ2-1; 7 bases fit TRBD1. Trimming at V came to 3 bases and at J to 5 bases, leaving 2 bases not matched to a gene. The CDR3 spans 13 residues. From germline, CDR1 is SGHNT and CDR2 YYREEE (reference sequence). The CDR3 sequence: CASSWGQNNEQFF. In nucleotides, the CDR3 is TGTGCCAGCAGCTGGGGACAGAACAATGAGCAGTTCTTC.